Listed below are T cell receptor beta chains from one sample, sequenced in a study of cytomegalovirus exposure and HLA in healthy donors. Clones were sequenced by immunoSEQ multiplex PCR, and TCRdb holds only the in-frame ones, with some missing. The sample has roughly 110,000 clones, over 55% seen once. The sample was PBMCs. The source of these receptors is a female donor in good health and CMV-seronegative. CDR3s include the opening cysteine and the closing phenylalanine or tryptophan. The D gene is left open where the match is weak. Clone size is shown for a subset of rows, as once, few, many or a class of expanded clone.

d_gene	abundance	v_gene	j_gene	CDR3nt	CDR3aa
-	-	TRBV19	TRBJ1-2	TGTGCCAGCTCTTACCCGGGACTTCGGGGGGACTATGGCTACACCTTC	CASSYPGLRGDYGYTF
-	-	TRBV2	TRBJ2-3	TGTGCCAGCAGACTCACAGATACGCAGTATTTT	CASRLTDTQYF
-	-	TRBV6-1	TRBJ2-7	TGTGCCAGCAGTGAAGGAGGCAGGGGTTACGAGCAGTACTTC	CASSEGGRGYEQYF
TRBD2	-	TRBV5-1	TRBJ2-1	TGCGCCAGCAGCTCCGCACTAGCGGCAGGCTACAATGAGCAGTTCTTC	CASSSALAAGYNEQFF
-	-	TRBV27	TRBJ2-7	TGTGCCAGCAGTTTGGGGGGTAGCTCCTACGAGCAGTACTTC	CASSLGGSSYEQYF
TRBD2	-	TRBV6-5	TRBJ2-3	TGTGCCAGCAGTCTATCTAGCGGGAGTACAGATACGCAGTATTTT	CASSLSSGSTDTQYF
-	few	TRBV5-1	TRBJ2-2	TGCGCCAGCAGCTCACTCCCGCGGAGCCCCAACACCGGGGAGCTGTTTTTT	CASSSLPRSPNTGELFF
-	-	TRBV30	TRBJ1-5	TGTGCCTGGAGCCCCTGGCGGGGGTTTGACAATCAGCCCCAGCATTTT	CAWSPWRGFDNQPQHF
TRBD2	few	TRBV10-3	TRBJ2-1	TGTGCCATCAGTGAGGGGGGGAGGGGAGGGACTAACAAATTGTATGAGCAGTTCTTC	CAISEGGRGGTNKLYEQFF
TRBD2	-	TRBV5-4	TRBJ2-7	TGTGCCAGCAGCTTGGATCTTAGCGGGAGGAGTGAGCAGTACTTC	CASSLDLSGRSEQYF
TRBD1	-	TRBV29-1	TRBJ2-1	TGCAGCGTCCTCAAAAGGACAGGGGGGTCCTACAATGAGCAGTTCTTC	CSVLKRTGGSYNEQFF
-	-	TRBV30	TRBJ1-1	TGTGCCTGGAGTGTCCAAACCGGGGGGCTCCCCCGCGTGAACACTGAAGCTTTCTTT	CAWSVQTGGLPRVNTEAFF
-	-	TRBV11-2	TRBJ1-6	TGTGCCAGCAGCTTTCAGGGTTCCTCACCCCTCCACTTT	CASSFQGSSPLHF
TRBD2	-	TRBV9	TRBJ2-1	TGTGCCAGCAGCGTGGCGGGGGAGGACAATGAGCAGTTCTTC	CASSVAGEDNEQFF
TRBD2	-	TRBV28	TRBJ2-5	TGTGCCAGCATCCCGGGACTAGCGGGAAAGGGGACCCAGTACTTC	CASIPGLAGKGTQYF
TRBD2	-	TRBV4-1	TRBJ2-2	TGCGCCAGCCGGCGACTAGCGGGAGGTGCCGGGGAGCTGTTTTTT	CASRRLAGGAGELFF
-	few	TRBV6-5	TRBJ1-6	TGTGCCAGCAGTTACTTGGGGGGGAATTCACCCCTCCACTTT	CASSYLGGNSPLHF
-	-	TRBV7-7	TRBJ2-1	TGTGCCAGCAGCCTGAGGGGGGAGGGCAATGAGCAGTTCTTC	CASSLRGEGNEQFF
TRBD2	-	TRBV2	TRBJ2-3	TGTGCCAGCAGTGAATTGGGGGCGGGAGGGCCGACAGATACGCAGTATTTT	CASSELGAGGPTDTQYF
TRBD2	-	TRBV2	TRBJ2-7	TGTGCCAGCAGTGAACCAGCGGGATCCTCCCACGAGCAGTACTTC	CASSEPAGSSHEQYF
-	-	TRBV7-9	TRBJ2-3	TGTGCCAGCAGCCCCCGGGAAGGGGAGGACACAGATACGCAGTATTTT	CASSPREGEDTDTQYF
-	-	TRBV7-9	TRBJ2-5	TGTGCCAGCAGCTTAGGTTCCAGAGAGACCCAGTACTTC	CASSLGSRETQYF
TRBD2	-	TRBV28	TRBJ2-5	TGTGCCAGTAGTGCGGGAGGCCCAGCGAAGGAGACCCAGTACTTC	CASSAGGPAKETQYF
-	few	TRBV5-1	TRBJ2-6	TGCGCCAGCAGCCGCGGCGGCACCGACTCTGGGGCCAACGTCCTGACTTTC	CASSRGGTDSGANVLTF
TRBD2	-	TRBV4-1	TRBJ2-2	TGCGCCAGCAGCCTTCAAATAGCGGGAATCACCGGGGAGCTGTTTTTT	CASSLQIAGITGELFF
-	once	TRBV27	TRBJ2-7	TGTGCCAGCAGTCCTCCGGGACTCCCCCCCTACGAGCAGTACTTC	CASSPPGLPPYEQYF
-	-	TRBV14	TRBJ1-2	TGTGCCAGCAGCCAAGACGTAGGCGGTCTCTATGGCTACACCTTC	CASSQDVGGLYGYTF
-	-	TRBV2	TRBJ1-1	TGTGCCAGCAGGTGGACAGTTGATAACACTGAAGCTTTCTTT	CASRWTVDNTEAFF
-	-	TRBV6-6	TRBJ2-5	TGTGCCAGCAGTTATATACCGCGCCAAGAGACCCAGTACTTC	CASSYIPRQETQYF
TRBD2	few	TRBV7-2	TRBJ2-7	TGTGCCAGCAGCGTCTCGGCTAGCGGGAGCTACGAGCAGTACTTC	CASSVSASGSYEQYF
-	few	TRBV29-1	TRBJ2-1	TGCAGCGTTGTGCCCCCGGACAGGGCGGGGGATGAGCAGTTCTTC	CSVVPPDRAGDEQFF
TRBD2	-	TRBV27	TRBJ2-1	TGTGCCAGCAGTGTCGGGACTAGCGGGATCAATGAGCAGTTCTTC	CASSVGTSGINEQFF
TRBD2	-	TRBV7-9	TRBJ2-1	TGTGCCAGCAGCTCTCTGGCTAGCGGGAGGATGGATGAGCAGTTCTTC	CASSSLASGRMDEQFF
TRBD1	-	TRBV5-1	TRBJ2-6	TGCGCCAGCAGCTTGGGACCGGGACAGAGGACCAACGTCCTGACTTTC	CASSLGPGQRTNVLTF
TRBD1	few	TRBV29-1	TRBJ2-1	TGCAGCTTCTTCGTTCAGGGGGTCCGGAGCTCCTACAATGAGCAGTTCTTC	CSFFVQGVRSSYNEQFF
TRBD2	once	TRBV2	TRBJ2-7	TGTGCCAGCGGACTAGTGCCGGGCTACGAGCAGTACTTC	CASGLVPGYEQYF
-	-	TRBV28	TRBJ1-2	TGTGCCAGCACCCTGGGACAAAATAACTATGGCTACACCTTC	CASTLGQNNYGYTF
TRBD2	-	TRBV11-2	TRBJ2-7	TGTGCCAGCAGCGTTAGCGGGAGGGCCGGCTTCTACGAGCAGTACTTC	CASSVSGRAGFYEQYF
-	-	TRBV27	TRBJ1-2	TGTGCCAGCAGTGGTTTGGGGGCCGGCTATGGCTACACCTTC	CASSGLGAGYGYTF
TRBD2	-	TRBV9	TRBJ2-2	TGTGCCAGCACCCCTAGCGGGAGGGCCGGCACCGGGGAGCTGTTTTTT	CASTPSGRAGTGELFF
TRBD2	-	TRBV5-1	TRBJ2-5	TGCGCCAGCAGCACGGGACTAGCGGGAGGATCCCAAGAGACCCAGTACTTC	CASSTGLAGGSQETQYF
-	-	TRBV5-4	TRBJ1-1	TGTGCCAGCAGCTTAGACAGAGACACTGAAGCTTTCTTT	CASSLDRDTEAFF
-	-	TRBV27	TRBJ2-7	TGTGCCAGCAGTTTGGGAGGCCGCGGCTACGAGCAGTACTTC	CASSLGGRGYEQYF
TRBD2	few	TRBV7-9	TRBJ2-5	TGTGCCAGCAGCCTGACTAGACTAGCCCCGGAGACCCAGTACTTC	CASSLTRLAPETQYF
-	few	TRBV15	TRBJ2-6	TGTGCCACCAGCAGAGAATCTTGGGGCCTTGACTCTGGGGCCAACGTCCTGACTTTC	CATSRESWGLDSGANVLTF
-	-	TRBV7-9	TRBJ2-4	TGTGCCAGCAGCACCCCAGGGGAGGGAAACATTCAGTACTTC	CASSTPGEGNIQYF
-	few	TRBV2	TRBJ1-3	TGTGCCAGCATCTACGGCAGGGGCGCTGGAAACACCATATATTTT	CASIYGRGAGNTIYF
-	-	TRBV2	TRBJ1-5	TGTGCCAGCAGCCCCGGACAGTCCCCAAATCAGCCCCAGCATTTT	CASSPGQSPNQPQHF
-	-	TRBV5-1	TRBJ2-1	TGCGCCAGCAGCTTGGGGGCGAGCAATGAGCAGTTCTTC	CASSLGASNEQFF
-	-	TRBV6-1	TRBJ2-1	TGTGCCAGCAGTGAATCCCGGGATGGTGAGCAGTTCTTC	CASSESRDGEQFF
-	-	TRBV19	TRBJ1-5	TGTGCCAGTAGTATCGGGAATAGCAATCAGCCCCAGCATTTT	CASSIGNSNQPQHF
TRBD1	-	TRBV28	TRBJ2-7	TGTGCCAGCAGGGGGACAGGGCGCTACGAGCAGTACTTC	CASRGTGRYEQYF